This T cell receptor (beta chain) was sequenced for a study of early T cells in non-severe SARS-CoV-2 infection. Study-wide findings and caveats: The matching step, a VDJdb search, favored anti-spike CD8 responses and missed private and CD4 specificities.

The library protocol tagged individual cDNA molecules with unique molecular identifiers. TCRdb fed the 5' RACE reads into MiXCR, producing one record per CDR3 protein. The table lists around 56,000 distinct CDR3 sequences, 7.7% of them singletons. As regards this clonotype: Its target is unknown.

Looked up from germline, CDR1 is SEHNR and CDR2 is FQNEAQ (reference sequence). V lost 5 bases to trimming and J lost 1 base, with 14 bases between them. The CDR3 loop spans 15 amino acids. The rearrangement joins TRBV7-9 to TRBJ2-5; a weak D match, TRBD2 (5 bases). The sequencing here drew on whole blood, taken at baseline. The TCR was taken from an adult who was a healthcare worker with PCR-confirmed SARS-CoV-2 infection or an uninfected control (not recorded which). In nucleotides, the CDR3 is TGTGCCAGCAGCCCTCAGCGGCCTAGCCAAGAGACCCAGTACTTC. Translation gives CASSPQRPSQETQYF.